In its sample, the clone carrying this T cell receptor (beta chain) was seen many times. The record originates from a study of T cells in Graves' hyperthyroidism and ophthalmopathy. Amplification of TCR beta CDR3 regions used RNA as the template. The HTBI primer set was used in a first-round RT-PCR of the TCR CDR3. In TCRdb, the multiplex PCR reads were re-called with MiXCR into one record per CDR3 protein. The repertoire holds about 110,000 distinct CDR3 sequences, roughly 15% seen once, with around 42% in the top ten. V was clipped by 7 bases and J by 1 base; unmatched bases: 8. CDR1 and CDR2 from the germline V gene are MNHNS and SASEGT. This CDR3 contains 15 residues.

The chain links TRBV6-1 to TRBJ2-3, with TRBD2 matching 7 bases. Input material: blood. The receptor was isolated from a woman aged 50 to 60 with Graves' hyperthyroidism. This CDR3 reads CASIDPSGGTDTQYF. CDR3 bases: TGTGCCAGCATCGACCCTAGCGGTGGCACAGATACGCAGTATTTT.